A selection of T cell receptor beta chains follows, all from one sample in a study of post-analysis software for immune sequencing data. TCRdb reprocessed the PCR reads via MiXCR and lists one record per CDR3 protein. This sample has roughly 730,000 distinct CDR3 sequences, with approximately 30% found just once. The sample consisted of blood. These receptors were obtained from a girl between 10 and 17 years old with multiple sclerosis. CDR3s include the opening cysteine and the closing phenylalanine or tryptophan. The D gene is left open where the match is weak. Rows give clone size only sometimes, using once, few, many, or a class for an expanded clone.

CDR3 | DNA | D | J | V | size
CASSLGRFNQPQHF | TGTGCCAGCAGTTTAGGCAGGTTCAATCAGCCCCAGCATTTT | - | TRBJ1-5 | TRBV27 | few
CASSQAGGPVGDTQYF | TGCGCCAGCAGCCAAGCGGGAGGGCCAGTTGGGGATACGCAGTATTTT | TRBD2 | TRBJ2-3 | TRBV4-3 | -
CVISESGTGRPDTQYF | TGTGTCATCAGTGAGTCTGGGACAGGGCGCCCAGATACGCAGTATTTT | TRBD1 | TRBJ2-3 | TRBV10-3 | once
CSARVAGFLGANVLTF | TGCAGTGCTAGAGTCGCCGGGTTTCTGGGGGCCAACGTCCTGACTTTC | - | TRBJ2-6 | TRBV20-1 | few
CASSLGTSGIMAYEQYF | TGTGCCAGCAGCCTGGGGACTAGCGGGATTATGGCCTACGAGCAGTACTTC | TRBD2 | TRBJ2-7 | TRBV7-8 | -
CASSFQGAAGELFF | TGCGCCAGCAGCTTCCAGGGGGCGGCCGGGGAGCTGTTTTTT | TRBD1 | TRBJ2-2 | TRBV5-1 | -
CSAIQGSNYGYTF | TGCAGTGCTATACAGGGCTCAAACTATGGCTACACCTTC | - | TRBJ1-2 | TRBV20-1 | -
CAIGGTANTEAFF | TGTGCCATCGGAGGGACGGCGAACACTGAAGCTTTCTTT | - | TRBJ1-1 | TRBV10-3 | -
CASSQAFPEISNQPQHF | TGCGCCAGCAGCCAAGCGTTTCCTGAGATTAGCAATCAGCCCCAGCATTTT | - | TRBJ1-5 | TRBV4-1 | -
CANSLPLAGGNNEQFF | TGCGCCAACAGCCTGCCGCTAGCGGGAGGGAACAATGAGCAGTTCTTC | TRBD2 | TRBJ2-1 | TRBV5-1 | -
CASSYSSGSPDTQYF | TGTGCCAGCAGTTACTCTAGCGGGAGCCCAGATACGCAGTATTTT | TRBD2 | TRBJ2-3 | TRBV6-2/TRBV6-3 | -
CASSQGGSYNSPLHF | TGCGCCAGCAGCCAAGGAGGGTCATATAATTCACCCCTCCACTTT | - | TRBJ1-6 | TRBV4-1 | few
CASSLNNSPLHF | TGTGCCAGCAGCCTCAATAATTCACCCCTCCACTTT | - | TRBJ1-6 | TRBV7-2 | many
CSATPPSGPYEQYF | TGCAGTGCTACACCGCCTAGCGGTCCTTACGAGCAGTACTTC | TRBD2 | TRBJ2-7 | TRBV20-1 | many
CASSFRLAGPKGSYNEQFF | TGTGCCAGCAGTTTCAGACTAGCGGGACCGAAGGGTTCCTACAATGAGCAGTTCTTC | TRBD2 | TRBJ2-1 | TRBV6-2/TRBV6-3 | -
CASSEGLAGGWTGELFF | TGTGCCAGCAGTGAAGGACTAGCGGGGGGTTGGACCGGGGAGCTGTTTTTT | TRBD2 | TRBJ2-2 | TRBV2 | few
CASSYAGGSLEQFF | TGTGCCAGCAGTTACGCGGGAGGGAGCCTTGAGCAGTTCTTC | TRBD2 | TRBJ2-1 | TRBV6-6 | many
CSAETSGGPDNEQFF | TGCAGTGCCGAGACTAGCGGGGGGCCAGACAATGAGCAGTTCTTC | TRBD2 | TRBJ2-1 | TRBV20-1 | -
CASRTGVRANQPQHF | TGTGCCAGCAGGACAGGGGTCAGGGCCAATCAGCCCCAGCATTTT | TRBD1 | TRBJ1-5 | TRBV6-2/TRBV6-3 | -
CASSPLPSNEKLFF | TGTGCCAGCTCACCCCTACCGAGTAATGAAAAACTGTTTTTT | - | TRBJ1-4 | TRBV18 | -
CASSAEVGAGAYGYTF | TGCGCCAGCAGCGCAGAGGTGGGGGCTGGGGCCTATGGCTACACCTTC | - | TRBJ1-2 | TRBV4-3 | many
CASSLEGVIYNEQFF | TGCGCCAGCAGCTTGGAGGGTGTCATCTACAATGAGCAGTTCTTC | - | TRBJ2-1 | TRBV5-1 | few
CASSWVSANEKLFF | TGTGCCAGCAGTTGGGTCTCCGCTAATGAAAAACTGTTTTTT | - | TRBJ1-4 | TRBV6-6 | few
CASTGTGTDYGYTF | TGTGCCAGCACCGGAACCGGGACGGACTATGGCTACACCTTC | - | TRBJ1-2 | TRBV12-3/TRBV12-4 | -
CASSLFGVQGVEETQYF | TGTGCCAGCAGCTTGTTTGGCGTACAGGGGGTCGAGGAGACCCAGTACTTC | TRBD1 | TRBJ2-5 | TRBV5-6 | -
CASSLRGQTSGETQYF | TGTGCCAGCAGTTTACGTGGACAGACGTCCGGGGAGACCCAGTACTTC | - | TRBJ2-5 | TRBV28 | few
CASSRTQGPDTQYF | TGTGCCAGCAGCCGCACACAGGGACCGGATACGCAGTATTTT | - | TRBJ2-3 | TRBV3-1 | few
CASSPEGPWGYTF | TGTGCCAGCAGCCCAGAGGGTCCTTGGGGCTACACCTTC | - | TRBJ1-2 | TRBV3-1 | -
CASSLYPQGTDTQYF | TGTGCCAGCAGCTTGTATCCCCAGGGCACAGATACGCAGTATTTT | - | TRBJ2-3 | TRBV5-5 | -
CASGLVGSNEQYF | TGTGCTAGTGGTTTGGTAGGGTCCAATGAGCAGTACTTC | - | TRBJ2-7 | TRBV12-5 | -
CSAQTGGGETQYF | TGCAGTGCCCAAACAGGGGGCGGAGAGACCCAGTACTTC | TRBD1 | TRBJ2-5 | TRBV20-1 | -
CSFEGGPSTEAFF | TGCAGCTTTGAGGGCGGACCGAGCACTGAAGCTTTCTTT | - | TRBJ1-1 | TRBV29-1 | -
CATSDLTPGELFF | TGTGCCACCAGTGATCTAACCCCCGGGGAGCTGTTTTTT | - | TRBJ2-2 | TRBV24-1 | -
CAISGRTGEQYF | TGTGCCATCAGTGGACGGACGGGGGAGCAGTACTTC | - | TRBJ2-5 | TRBV10-3 | -
CASSPAGAPDGYTF | TGTGCCAGCAGTCCCGCAGGGGCACCCGATGGCTACACCTTC | - | TRBJ1-2 | TRBV27 | -
CASSQEESVYNEQFF | TGTGCCAGCAGCCAAGAAGAATCCGTATACAATGAGCAGTTCTTC | - | TRBJ2-1 | TRBV3-1 | -
CSAHMPGSSYNEQFF | TGCAGTGCTCATATGCCCGGGAGCTCCTACAATGAGCAGTTCTTC | - | TRBJ2-1 | TRBV20-1 | -
CASSPGAGYQPQHF | TGCGCCAGCAGCCCAGGGGCAGGGTATCAGCCCCAGCATTTT | - | TRBJ1-5 | TRBV4-3 | few
CASSYRQGIRGYTF | TGTGCCAGCAGCTACCGACAGGGAATTAGGGGCTACACCTTC | TRBD1 | TRBJ1-2 | TRBV7-2 | few
CASRRTGNSYNEQFF | TGTGCCAGCAGAAGGACAGGGAACTCCTACAATGAGCAGTTCTTC | TRBD1 | TRBJ2-1 | TRBV28 | few
CSARARLAGSYNEQFF | TGCAGTGCTAGAGCGAGGCTAGCGGGTTCCTACAATGAGCAGTTCTTC | TRBD2 | TRBJ2-1 | TRBV20-1 | few
CASSLEEYEQFF | TGTGCCAGCAGCTTAGAAGAGTATGAGCAGTTCTTC | - | TRBJ2-1 | TRBV7-2 | -
CSVGAERNTEAFF | TGCAGCGTAGGGGCGGAGAGGAACACTGAAGCTTTCTTT | - | TRBJ1-1 | TRBV29-1 | -
CSVDLYSRGRVGYEQYF | TGCAGCGTTGACCTCTACTCCCGGGGCCGGGTTGGCTACGAGCAGTACTTC | - | TRBJ2-7 | TRBV29-1 | many
CSASQEYSNQPQHF | TGCAGTGCTAGTCAAGAATATAGCAATCAGCCCCAGCATTTT | - | TRBJ1-5 | TRBV20-1 | few
CASSLGDTRNQPQHF | TGTGCCAGCAGCTTAGGGGACACAAGGAACCAGCCCCAGCATTTT | - | TRBJ1-5 | TRBV7-2 | few
CSVEGGRTLYEQYF | TGCAGCGTTGAAGGGGGCCGAACCCTCTACGAGCAGTACTTC | - | TRBJ2-7 | TRBV29-1 | -
CSVELLADNEQFF | TGCAGCGTTGAACTACTAGCGGACAATGAGCAGTTCTTC | TRBD2 | TRBJ2-1 | TRBV29-1 | few
CASSLDYGTASSYNEQYF | TGTGCCAGCAGCTTAGATTACGGGACAGCGAGCTCCTACAATGAGCAGTACTTC | TRBD1 | TRBJ2-7 | TRBV11-2 | -
CASSLRWSETQYF | TGTGCTAGCAGCTTACGGTGGTCAGAGACCCAGTACTTC | - | TRBJ2-5 | TRBV7-7 | few
CASSRLNSPLHF | TGTGCCAGCAGTAGACTTAATTCACCCCTCCACTTT | - | TRBJ1-6 | TRBV27 | -
CASSLGSASGTDTQYF | TGTGCCAGCAGCTTAGGTTCCGCGAGCGGGACAGATACGCAGTATTTT | - | TRBJ2-3 | TRBV7-2 | -
CASSEEGQGSDTQYF | TGTGCCAGCAGCGAGGAGGGACAGGGATCAGATACGCAGTATTTT | TRBD1 | TRBJ2-3 | TRBV9 | -
CASSSEIRDRFVQFF | TGTGCCAGCAGTTCGGAGATCCGGGACAGATTTGTGCAGTTCTTC | TRBD1 | TRBJ2-1 | TRBV5-5 | -
CASRDRHGYTF | TGTGCCAGCAGGGACAGGCATGGCTACACCTTC | TRBD1 | TRBJ1-2 | TRBV27 | -